This T cell receptor (beta chain) was identified during a study of T-cell memory formation after mild COVID-19. For the study at large: The study found TCR clusters largely donor specific.

Notes on this clonotype: Its antigen is unidentified.

Employing constant-segment primers, 5'RACE generated TCR alpha and TCR beta cDNA libraries bearing sample barcodes and UMIs. TCRdb reanalysed the 5' RACE reads using MiXCR and keeps one entry per CDR3 protein. The sample includes around 410,000 distinct CDR3 sequences, 20% to 30% of them seen just once. The CDR3 is made up of 17 amino acids. J was trimmed by 6 bases and V by 0 bases; bases with no gene match: 6. CDR1 and CDR2 (germline): SGHVS, FQNEAQ. Study results and limitations: Clones from the second wave (peaking day 37) had unconfirmed SARS-CoV-2 specificity. Later expanders leaned CD4+, whereas day 15 to 85 contracting clones were balanced CD4/CD8.

This TCR was recovered from an adult woman who had mild COVID-19 (a few samples of this study predate the infection). Cell type and time point are not known. The sample taken for sequencing was PBMCs or a T cell subset sorted from them (not recorded which). The genes are TRBV7-8 and TRBJ1-6; 9 bases match TRBD1. The CDR3 sequence: CASSLAAPGQGNSPLHF. The CDR3 region has the DNA TGTGCCAGCAGCTTAGCCGCTCCGGGACAGGGTAATTCACCCCTCCACTTT. The variable domain in full, completed from reference TRBV7-8 and TRBJ1-6, reads GAGVSQSPRYKVAKRGQDVALRCDPISGHVSLFWYQQALGQGPEFLTYFQNEAQLDKSGLPSDRFFAERPEGSVSTLKIQRTQQEDSAVYLCASSLAAPGQGNSPLHFGNGTRLTVT.